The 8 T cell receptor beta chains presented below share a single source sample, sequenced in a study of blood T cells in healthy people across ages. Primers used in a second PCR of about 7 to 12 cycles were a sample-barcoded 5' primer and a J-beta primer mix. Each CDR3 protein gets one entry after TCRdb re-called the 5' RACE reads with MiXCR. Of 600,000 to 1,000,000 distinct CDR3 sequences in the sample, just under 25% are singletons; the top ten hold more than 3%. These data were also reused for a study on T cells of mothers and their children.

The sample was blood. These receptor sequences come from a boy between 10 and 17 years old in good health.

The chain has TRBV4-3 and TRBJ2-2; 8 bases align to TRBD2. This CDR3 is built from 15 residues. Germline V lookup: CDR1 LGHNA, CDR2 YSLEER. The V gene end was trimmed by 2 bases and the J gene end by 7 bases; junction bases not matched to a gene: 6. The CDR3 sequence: CASSQWREVNGELFF. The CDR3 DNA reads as TGCGCCAGCAGCCAATGGCGGGAGGTTAACGGGGAGCTGTTTTTT.

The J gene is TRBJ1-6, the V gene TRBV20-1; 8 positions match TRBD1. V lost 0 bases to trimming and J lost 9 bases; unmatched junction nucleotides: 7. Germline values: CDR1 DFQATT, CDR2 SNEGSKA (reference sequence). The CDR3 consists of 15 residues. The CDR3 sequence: CSARDMTGDSSPLHF. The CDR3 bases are TGCAGTGCTAGAGATATGACAGGGGACAGTTCACCCCTCCACTTT.

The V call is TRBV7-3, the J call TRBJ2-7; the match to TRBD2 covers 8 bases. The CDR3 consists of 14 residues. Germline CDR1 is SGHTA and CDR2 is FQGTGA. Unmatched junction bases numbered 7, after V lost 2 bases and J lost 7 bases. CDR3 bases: TGTGCCAGCAGCTTAGAGGGACTAGTTGGGGAGCAGTACTTC. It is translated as CASSLEGLVGEQYF.

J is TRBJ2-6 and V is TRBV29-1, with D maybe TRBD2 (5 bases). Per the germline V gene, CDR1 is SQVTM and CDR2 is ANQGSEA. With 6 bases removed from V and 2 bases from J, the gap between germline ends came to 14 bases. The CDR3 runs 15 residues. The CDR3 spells CSVPRAGAGANVLTF. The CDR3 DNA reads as TGCAGCGTACCCCGGGCGGGTGCTGGGGCCAACGTCCTGACTTTC. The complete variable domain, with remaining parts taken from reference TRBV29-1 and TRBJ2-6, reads SAVISQKPSRDICQRGTSLTIQCQVDSQVTMMFWYRQQPGQSLTLIATANQGSEATYESGFVIDKFPISRPNLTFSTLTVSNMSPEDSSIYLCSVPRAGAGANVLTFGAGSRLTVL.

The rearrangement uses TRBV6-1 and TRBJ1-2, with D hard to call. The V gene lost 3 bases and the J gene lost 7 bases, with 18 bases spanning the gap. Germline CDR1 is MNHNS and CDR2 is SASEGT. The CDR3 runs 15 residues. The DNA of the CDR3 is TGTGCCAGCAGTGACCCTTTCGGAGCCGCGGTTGGCTACACCTTC. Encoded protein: CASSDPFGAAVGYTF.

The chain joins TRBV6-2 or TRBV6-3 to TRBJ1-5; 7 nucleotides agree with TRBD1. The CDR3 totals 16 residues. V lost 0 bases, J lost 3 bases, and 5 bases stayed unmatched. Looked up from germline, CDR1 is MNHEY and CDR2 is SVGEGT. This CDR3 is CASSYSPTGYNQPQHF. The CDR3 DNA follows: TGTGCCAGCAGTTACTCTCCGACAGGGTACAATCAGCCCCAGCATTTT.

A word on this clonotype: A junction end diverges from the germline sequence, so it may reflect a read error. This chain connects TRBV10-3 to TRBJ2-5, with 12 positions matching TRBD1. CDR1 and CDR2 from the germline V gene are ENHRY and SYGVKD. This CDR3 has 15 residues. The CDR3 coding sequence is TGTGTCATCAGTGACGGGACAGGGGGCGGAGAGACCCAGTACTTC. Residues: CVISDGTGGGETQYF.

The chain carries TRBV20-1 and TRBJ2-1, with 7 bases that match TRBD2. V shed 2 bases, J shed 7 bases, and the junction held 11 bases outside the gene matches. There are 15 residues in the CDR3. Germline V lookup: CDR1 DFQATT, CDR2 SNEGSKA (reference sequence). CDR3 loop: CSARYRGGRVNEQFF. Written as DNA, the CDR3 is TGCAGTGCTAGATACCGGGGCGGGAGAGTGAATGAGCAGTTCTTC.